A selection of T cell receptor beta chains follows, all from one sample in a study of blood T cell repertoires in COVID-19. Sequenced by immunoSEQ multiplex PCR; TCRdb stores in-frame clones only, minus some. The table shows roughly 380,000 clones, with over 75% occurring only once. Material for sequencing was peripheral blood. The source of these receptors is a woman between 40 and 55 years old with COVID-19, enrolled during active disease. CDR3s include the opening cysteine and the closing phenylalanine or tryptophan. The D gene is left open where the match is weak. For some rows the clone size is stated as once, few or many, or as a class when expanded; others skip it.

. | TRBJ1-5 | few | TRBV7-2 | CASSIRFGDQPQHF | TGTGCCAGCAGCATCAGGTTCGGGGATCAGCCCCAGCATTTT
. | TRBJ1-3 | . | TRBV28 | CAGHSSPGNTIYF | TGTGCCGGACACTCTTCGCCCGGAAACACCATATATTTT
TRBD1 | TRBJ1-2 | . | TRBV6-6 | CASTPTGADYGYTF | TGTGCCAGCACCCCGACAGGGGCGGACTATGGCTACACCTTC
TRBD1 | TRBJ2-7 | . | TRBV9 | CASSVGLGTAYEQYF | TGTGCCAGCAGCGTAGGGCTCGGGACAGCCTACGAGCAGTACTTC
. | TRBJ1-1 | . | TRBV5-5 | CASSSDRLNTEAFF | TGTGCCAGCAGCTCCGACAGGCTCAACACTGAAGCTTTCTTT
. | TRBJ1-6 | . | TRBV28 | CASSMGPRRGSPLHF | TGTGCCAGCTCGATGGGCCCTCGAAGGGGTTCACCCCTCCACTTT
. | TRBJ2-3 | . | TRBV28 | CASSYQGPGTDTQYF | TGTGCCAGCAGTTATCAGGGGCCGGGCACAGATACGCAGTATTTT
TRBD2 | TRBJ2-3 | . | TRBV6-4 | CASSQTSGGTDTQYF | TGTGCCAGCAGCCAGACTAGCGGGGGCACAGATACGCAGTATTTT
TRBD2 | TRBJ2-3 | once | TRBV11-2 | CASSLVSSGSHTQYF | TGTGCCAGCAGCTTAGTGTCTAGCGGGAGTCATACGCAGTATTTT
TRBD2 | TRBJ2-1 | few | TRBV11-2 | CASSPNAGLAKNEQFF | TGTGCCAGCAGCCCGAATGCGGGACTAGCGAAGAATGAGCAGTTCTTC
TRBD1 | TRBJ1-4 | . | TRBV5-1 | CASSPTGTGSNEKLFF | TGCGCCAGCAGCCCGACGGGGACAGGGTCCAATGAAAAACTGTTTTTT
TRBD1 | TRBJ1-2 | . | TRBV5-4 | CASSFTGGWYGYTF | TGTGCCAGCAGCTTTACAGGGGGCTGGTATGGCTACACCTTC
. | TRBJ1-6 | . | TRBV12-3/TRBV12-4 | CASSFSNPPLHF | TGTGCCAGCAGTTTTAGCAATCCACCCCTCCACTTT
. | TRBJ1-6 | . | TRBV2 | CASAPGAYNSPLHF | TGTGCCAGCGCCCCGGGAGCATATAATTCACCCCTCCACTTT
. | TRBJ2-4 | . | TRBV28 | CASSLFPSYNIQYF | TGTGCCAGCAGTTTATTTCCTAGCTACAACATTCAGTACTTC
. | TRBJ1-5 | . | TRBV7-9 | CASSLVGEEQPQHF | TGTGCCAGCAGCTTAGTCGGTGAAGAGCAGCCCCAGCATTTT
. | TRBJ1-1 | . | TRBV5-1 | CASSWDSQNTEAFF | TGCGCCAGCAGCTGGGACTCCCAGAACACTGAAGCTTTCTTT
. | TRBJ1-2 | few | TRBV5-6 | CASSSRPVLYTF | TGTGCCAGCAGCTCCCGCCCGGTTCTCTATACCTTC
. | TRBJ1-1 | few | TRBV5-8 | CASNRPLLNTEAFF | TGTGCCAGCAACAGACCCTTATTGAACACTGAAGCTTTCTTT
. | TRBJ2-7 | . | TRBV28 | CASSLPSGSADTLGDEQYF | TGTGCCAGCAGTTTACCCTCTGGGAGCGCTGATACGCTCGGGGACGAGCAGTACTTC
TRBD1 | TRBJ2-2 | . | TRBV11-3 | CASSSRTGYANTGELFF | TGTGCCAGCAGCTCCCGGACAGGGTACGCGAACACCGGGGAGCTGTTTTTT
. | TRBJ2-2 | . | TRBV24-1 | CATSDPQGTNTGELFF | TGTGCCACCAGTGACCCGCAGGGGACCAACACCGGGGAGCTGTTTTTT
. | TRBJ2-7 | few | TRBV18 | CASTWDTQTYEQYF | TGTGCCAGCACTTGGGACACCCAAACCTACGAGCAGTACTTC
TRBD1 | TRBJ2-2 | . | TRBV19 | CASTQQGAGTGELFF | TGTGCCAGTACCCAACAGGGGGCGGGCACCGGGGAGCTGTTTTTT
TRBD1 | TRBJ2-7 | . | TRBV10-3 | CAISEPGQVAYEQYF | TGTGCCATCAGTGAGCCGGGACAGGTTGCGTACGAGCAGTACTTC
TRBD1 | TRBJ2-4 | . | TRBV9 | CASSGWTGTYIQYF | TGTGCCAGCAGCGGATGGACAGGGACGTACATTCAGTACTTC
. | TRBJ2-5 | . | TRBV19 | CASRTAGTQYF | TGTGCCAGTAGAACCGCAGGGACCCAGTACTTC
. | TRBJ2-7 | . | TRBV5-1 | CASRRDYEGGEQYF | TGCGCCAGCCGCCGGGACTACGAAGGGGGCGAGCAGTACTTC
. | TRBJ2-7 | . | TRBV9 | CASSPRGGGMDEQYF | TGTGCCAGCAGCCCCCGCGGGGGCGGTATGGACGAGCAGTACTTC
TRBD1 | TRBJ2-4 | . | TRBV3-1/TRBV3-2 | CASSETGKGNIQYF | TGTGCCAGCAGCGAGACAGGGAAAGGGAACATTCAGTACTTC
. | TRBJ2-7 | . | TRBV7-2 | CASSLVGGAVSYEQYF | TGTGCCAGCAGCTTAGTAGGGGGGGCAGTATCCTACGAGCAGTACTTC
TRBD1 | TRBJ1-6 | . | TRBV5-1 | CASSLGQGNSPLHF | TGCGCCAGCAGCTTGGGACAGGGAAATTCACCCCTCCACTTT
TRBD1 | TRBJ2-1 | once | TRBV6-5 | CASSRTGSNNEQFF | TGTGCCAGCAGCAGGACAGGGAGTAACAATGAGCAGTTCTTC
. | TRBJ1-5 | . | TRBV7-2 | CASSRGPNQPQHF | TGTGCCAGCTCCAGAGGGCCCAATCAGCCCCAGCATTTT